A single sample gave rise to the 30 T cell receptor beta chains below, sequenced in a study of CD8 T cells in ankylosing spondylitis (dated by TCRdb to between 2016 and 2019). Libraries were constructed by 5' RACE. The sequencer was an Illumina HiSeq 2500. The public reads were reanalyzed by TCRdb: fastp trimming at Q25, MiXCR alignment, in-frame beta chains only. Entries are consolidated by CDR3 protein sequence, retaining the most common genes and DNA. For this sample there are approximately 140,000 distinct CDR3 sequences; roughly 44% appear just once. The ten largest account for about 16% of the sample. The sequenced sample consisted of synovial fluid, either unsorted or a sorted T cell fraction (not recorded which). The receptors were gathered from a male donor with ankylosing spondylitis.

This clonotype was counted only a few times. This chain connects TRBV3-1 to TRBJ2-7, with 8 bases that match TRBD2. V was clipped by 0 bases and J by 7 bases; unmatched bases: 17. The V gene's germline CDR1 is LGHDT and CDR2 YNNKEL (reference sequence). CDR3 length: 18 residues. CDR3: CASSQDSHSQRESGEQYF. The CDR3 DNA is TGTGCCAGCAGCCAAGATTCACACTCCCAGCGGGAGAGCGGAGAGCAGTACTTC.

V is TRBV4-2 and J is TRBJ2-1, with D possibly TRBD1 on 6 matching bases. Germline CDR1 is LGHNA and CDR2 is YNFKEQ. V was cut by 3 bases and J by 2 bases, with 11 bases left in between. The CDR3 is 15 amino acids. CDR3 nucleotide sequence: TGTGCCAGCAGCCATGGGACATGGGCCTACAATGAGCAGTTCTTC. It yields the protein CASSHGTWAYNEQFF.

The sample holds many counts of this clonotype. The CDR3 loop is CASSYSRDENTGELFF. The CDR3 bases are TGTGCCAGCAGTTACTCCAGGGACGAGAACACCGGGGAGCTGTTTTTT. The chain joins TRBV6-2 or TRBV6-3 to TRBJ2-2; D may match TRBD1 or TRBD2 (5 bases each). The CDR3 is 16 residues long. Germline assignment: CDR1 MNHEY and CDR2 SVGEGT. V gave up 0 bases and J gave up 1 base, with 9 bases separating them.

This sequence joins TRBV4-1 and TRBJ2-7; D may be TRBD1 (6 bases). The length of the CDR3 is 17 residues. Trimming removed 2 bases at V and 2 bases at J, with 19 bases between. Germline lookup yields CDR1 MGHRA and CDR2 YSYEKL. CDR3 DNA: TGCGCCAGCAGCCAACATCCGTGGACAGAGCTTACCTACGAGCAGTACTTC. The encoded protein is CASSQHPWTELTYEQYF.

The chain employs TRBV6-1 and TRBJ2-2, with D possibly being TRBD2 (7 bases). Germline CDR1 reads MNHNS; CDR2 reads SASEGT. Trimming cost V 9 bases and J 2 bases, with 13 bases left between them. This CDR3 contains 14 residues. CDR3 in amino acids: CASGGGLNTGELFF. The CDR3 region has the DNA TGTGCCAGTGGGGGGGGCCTAAACACCGGGGAGCTGTTTTTT.

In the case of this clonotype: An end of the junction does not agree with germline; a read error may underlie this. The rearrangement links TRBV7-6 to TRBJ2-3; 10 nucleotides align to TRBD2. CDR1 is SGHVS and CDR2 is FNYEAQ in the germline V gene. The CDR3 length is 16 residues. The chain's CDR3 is CASSVAGTSGTDTQYF. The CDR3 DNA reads TGTGCCAGCAGCGTAGCCGGGACTAGCGGCACAGATACGCAGTATTTT. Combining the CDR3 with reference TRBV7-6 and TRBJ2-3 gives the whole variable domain GAGVSQSPRYKVTKRGQDVALRCDPISGHVSLYWYRQALGQGPEFLTYFNYEAQQDKSGLPNDRFSAERPEGSISTLTIQRTEQRDSAMYRCASSVAGTSGTDTQYFGPGTRLTVL.

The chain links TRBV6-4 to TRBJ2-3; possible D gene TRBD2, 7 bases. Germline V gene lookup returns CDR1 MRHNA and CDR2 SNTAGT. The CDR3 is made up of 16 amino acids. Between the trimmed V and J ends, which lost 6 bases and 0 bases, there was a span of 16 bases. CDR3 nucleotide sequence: TGTGCCAGCAGCGCCGCCGGCGGGGGCAGCACAGATACGCAGTATTTT. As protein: CASSAAGGGSTDTQYF.

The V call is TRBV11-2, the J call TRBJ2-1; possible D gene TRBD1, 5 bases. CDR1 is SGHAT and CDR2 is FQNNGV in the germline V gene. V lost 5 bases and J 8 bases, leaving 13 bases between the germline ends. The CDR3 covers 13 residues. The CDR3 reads CASSKWWGYEQFF. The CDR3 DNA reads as TGTGCCAGCAGCAAATGGTGGGGCTATGAGCAGTTCTTC.

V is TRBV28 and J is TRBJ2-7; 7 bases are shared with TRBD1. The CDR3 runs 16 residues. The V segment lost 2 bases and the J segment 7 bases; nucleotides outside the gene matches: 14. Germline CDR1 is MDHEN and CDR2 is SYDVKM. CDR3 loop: CASSLKMGRQGWEQYF. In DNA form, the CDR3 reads TGTGCCAGCAGTTTAAAAATGGGGAGACAGGGATGGGAGCAGTACTTC.

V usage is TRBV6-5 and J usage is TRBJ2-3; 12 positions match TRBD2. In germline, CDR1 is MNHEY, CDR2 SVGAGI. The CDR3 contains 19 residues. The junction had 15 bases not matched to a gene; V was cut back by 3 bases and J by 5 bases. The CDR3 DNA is TGTGCCAGCAGTTATTCTCAACGCGGACTAGCGGGAATGTTAGATACGCAGTATTTT. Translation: CASSYSQRGLAGMLDTQYF.

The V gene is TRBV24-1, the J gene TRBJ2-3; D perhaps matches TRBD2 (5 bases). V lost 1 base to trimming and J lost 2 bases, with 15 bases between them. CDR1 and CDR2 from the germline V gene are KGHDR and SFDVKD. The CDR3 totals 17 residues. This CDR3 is CATSDFPVTTNTDTQYF. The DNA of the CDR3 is TGTGCCACCAGTGATTTCCCGGTGACTACCAACACAGATACGCAGTATTTT.

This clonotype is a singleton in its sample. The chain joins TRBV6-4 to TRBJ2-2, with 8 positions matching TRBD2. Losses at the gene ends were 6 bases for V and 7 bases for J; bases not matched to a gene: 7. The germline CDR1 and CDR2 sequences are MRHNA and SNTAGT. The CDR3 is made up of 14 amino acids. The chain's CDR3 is CASRRGDDHGELFF. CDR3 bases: TGTGCCAGCAGGCGGGGGGACGATCACGGGGAGCTGTTTTTT.

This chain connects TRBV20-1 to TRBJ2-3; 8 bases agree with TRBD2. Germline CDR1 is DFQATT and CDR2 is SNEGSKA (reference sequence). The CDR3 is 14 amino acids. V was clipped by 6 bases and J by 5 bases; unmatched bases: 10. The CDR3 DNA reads TGCAGTGCGAAGGGCGGGGGGCGTGGAGATACGCAGTATTTT. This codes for CSAKGGGRGDTQYF.

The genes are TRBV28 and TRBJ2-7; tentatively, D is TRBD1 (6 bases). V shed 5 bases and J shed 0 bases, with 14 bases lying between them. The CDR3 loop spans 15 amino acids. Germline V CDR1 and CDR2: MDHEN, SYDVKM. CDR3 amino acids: CASSGWGPSSYEQYF. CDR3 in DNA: TGTGCCAGCAGTGGGTGGGGGCCAAGCTCCTACGAGCAGTACTTC.

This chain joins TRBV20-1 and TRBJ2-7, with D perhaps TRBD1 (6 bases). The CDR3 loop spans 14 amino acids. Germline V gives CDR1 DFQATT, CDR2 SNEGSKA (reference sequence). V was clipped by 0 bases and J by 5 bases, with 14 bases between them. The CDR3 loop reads CSAREGTHGNEQYF. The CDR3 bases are TGCAGTGCTAGAGAGGGGACACACGGGAACGAGCAGTACTTC.

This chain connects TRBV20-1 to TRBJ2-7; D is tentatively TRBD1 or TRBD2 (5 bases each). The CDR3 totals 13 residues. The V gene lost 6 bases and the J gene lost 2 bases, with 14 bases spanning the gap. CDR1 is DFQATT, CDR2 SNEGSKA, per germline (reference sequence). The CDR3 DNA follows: TGCAGTGCCAGACACGGGGCAACCTACGAGCAGTACTTC. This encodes CSARHGATYEQYF.

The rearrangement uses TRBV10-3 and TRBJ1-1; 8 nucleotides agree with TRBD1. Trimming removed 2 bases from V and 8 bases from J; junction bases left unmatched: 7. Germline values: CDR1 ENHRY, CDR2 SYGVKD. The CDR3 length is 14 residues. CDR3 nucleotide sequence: TGTGCCATCAGTGAGGCCCAGGGGGCTCCGGAAGCTTTCTTT. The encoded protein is CAISEAQGAPEAFF.

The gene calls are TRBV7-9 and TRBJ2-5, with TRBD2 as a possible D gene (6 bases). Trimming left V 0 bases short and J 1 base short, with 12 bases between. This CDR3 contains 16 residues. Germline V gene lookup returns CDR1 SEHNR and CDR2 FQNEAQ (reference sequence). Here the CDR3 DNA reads TGTGCCAGCAGCTTAGCCGCGGCCGGGGGCCAAGAGACCCAGTACTTC. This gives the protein CASSLAAAGGQETQYF.

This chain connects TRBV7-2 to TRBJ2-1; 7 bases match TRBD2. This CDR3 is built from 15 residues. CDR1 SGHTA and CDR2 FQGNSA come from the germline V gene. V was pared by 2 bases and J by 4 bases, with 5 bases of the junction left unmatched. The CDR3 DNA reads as TGTGCCAGCAGCTTATCTAGCGGAGGGTACAATGAGCAGTTCTTC. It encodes CASSLSSGGYNEQFF.

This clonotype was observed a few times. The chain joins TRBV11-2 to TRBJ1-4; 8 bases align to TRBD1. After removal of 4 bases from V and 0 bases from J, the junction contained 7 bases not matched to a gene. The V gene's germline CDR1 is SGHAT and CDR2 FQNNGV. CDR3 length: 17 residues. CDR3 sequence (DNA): TGTGCCAGCAGCTCTAGACAGGGGTTCGCAACTAATGAAAAACTGTTTTTT. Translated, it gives CASSSRQGFATNEKLFF. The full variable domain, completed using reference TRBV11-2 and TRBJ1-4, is EAGVAQSPRYKIIEKRQSVAFWCNPISGHATLYWYQQILGQGPKLLIQFQNNGVVDDSQLPKDRFSAERLKGVDSTLKIQPAKLEDSAVYLCASSSRQGFATNEKLFFGSGTQLSVL.

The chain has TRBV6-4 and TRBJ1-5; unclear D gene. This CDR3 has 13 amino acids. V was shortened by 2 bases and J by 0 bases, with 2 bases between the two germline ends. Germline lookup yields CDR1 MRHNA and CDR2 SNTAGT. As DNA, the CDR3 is TGTGCCAGCAGTGACGATAGCAATCAGCCCCAGCATTTT. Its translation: CASSDDSNQPQHF.

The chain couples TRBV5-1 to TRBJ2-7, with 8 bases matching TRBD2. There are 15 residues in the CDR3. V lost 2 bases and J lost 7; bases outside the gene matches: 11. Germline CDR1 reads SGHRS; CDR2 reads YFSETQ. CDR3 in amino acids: CASSLVLAVPREQYF. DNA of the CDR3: TGCGCCAGCAGCTTAGTACTAGCGGTACCCAGGGAGCAGTACTTC.

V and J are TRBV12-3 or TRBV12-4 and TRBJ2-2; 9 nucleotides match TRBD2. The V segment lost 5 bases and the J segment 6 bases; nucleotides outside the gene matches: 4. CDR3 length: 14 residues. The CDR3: CASSRTSAPGELFF. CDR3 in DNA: TGTGCCAGCAGTCGGACTAGCGCGCCCGGGGAGCTGTTTTTT.

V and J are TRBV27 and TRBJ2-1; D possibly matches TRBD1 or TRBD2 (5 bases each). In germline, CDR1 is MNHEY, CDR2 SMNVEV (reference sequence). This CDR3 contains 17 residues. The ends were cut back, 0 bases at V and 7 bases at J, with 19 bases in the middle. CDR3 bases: TGTGCCAGCAGTTTATCGGGTATGGGGGAAATCGGGAATGAGCAGTTCTTC. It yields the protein CASSLSGMGEIGNEQFF.

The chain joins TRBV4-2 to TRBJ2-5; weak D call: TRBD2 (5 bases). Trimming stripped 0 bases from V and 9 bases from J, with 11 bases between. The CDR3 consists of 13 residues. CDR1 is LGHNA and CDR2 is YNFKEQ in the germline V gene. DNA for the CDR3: TGTGCCAGCAGCCAAGACTCATGGGGAGCCCAGTACTTC. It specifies CASSQDSWGAQYF.

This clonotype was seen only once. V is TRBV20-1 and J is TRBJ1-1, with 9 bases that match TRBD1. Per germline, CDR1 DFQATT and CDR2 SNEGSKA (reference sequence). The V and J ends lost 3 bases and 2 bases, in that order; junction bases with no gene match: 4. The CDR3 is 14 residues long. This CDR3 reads CSASRDRENTEAFF. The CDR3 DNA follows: TGCAGTGCTAGTCGGGACAGGGAAAACACTGAAGCTTTCTTT.

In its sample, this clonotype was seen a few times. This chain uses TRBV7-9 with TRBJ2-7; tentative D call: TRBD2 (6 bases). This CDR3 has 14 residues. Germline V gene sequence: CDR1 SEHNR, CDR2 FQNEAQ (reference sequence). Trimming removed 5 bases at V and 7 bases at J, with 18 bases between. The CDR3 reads CASSPYRDSTEQYF. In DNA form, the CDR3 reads TGTGCCAGCAGCCCTTACCGGGACTCAACAGAGCAGTACTTC.

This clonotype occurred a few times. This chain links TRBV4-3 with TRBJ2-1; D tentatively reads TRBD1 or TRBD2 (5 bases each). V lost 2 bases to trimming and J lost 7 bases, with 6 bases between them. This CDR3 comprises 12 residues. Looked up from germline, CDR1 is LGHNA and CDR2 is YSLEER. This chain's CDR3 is CASSQWGNEQFF. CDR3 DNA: TGCGCCAGCAGCCAATGGGGGAATGAGCAGTTCTTC.

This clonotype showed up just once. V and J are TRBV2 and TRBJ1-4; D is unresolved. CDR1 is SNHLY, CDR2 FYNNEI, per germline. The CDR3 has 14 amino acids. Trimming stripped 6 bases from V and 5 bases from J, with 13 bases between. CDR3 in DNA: TGTGCCAGCAGACTCGTGGGAGGGAATGAAAAACTGTTTTTT. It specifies CASRLVGGNEKLFF.

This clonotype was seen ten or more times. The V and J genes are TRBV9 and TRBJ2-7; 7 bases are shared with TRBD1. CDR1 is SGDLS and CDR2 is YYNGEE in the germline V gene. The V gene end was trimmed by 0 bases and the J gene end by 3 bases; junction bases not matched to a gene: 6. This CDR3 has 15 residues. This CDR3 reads CASSVETGSGYEQYF. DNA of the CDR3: TGTGCCAGCAGCGTAGAGACAGGGTCAGGCTACGAGCAGTACTTC. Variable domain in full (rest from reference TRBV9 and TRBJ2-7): DSGVTQTPKHLITATGQRVTLRCSPRSGDLSVYWYQQSLDQGLQFLIQYYNGEERAKGNILERFSAQQFPDLHSELNLSSLELGDSALYFCASSVETGSGYEQYFGPGTRLTVT.